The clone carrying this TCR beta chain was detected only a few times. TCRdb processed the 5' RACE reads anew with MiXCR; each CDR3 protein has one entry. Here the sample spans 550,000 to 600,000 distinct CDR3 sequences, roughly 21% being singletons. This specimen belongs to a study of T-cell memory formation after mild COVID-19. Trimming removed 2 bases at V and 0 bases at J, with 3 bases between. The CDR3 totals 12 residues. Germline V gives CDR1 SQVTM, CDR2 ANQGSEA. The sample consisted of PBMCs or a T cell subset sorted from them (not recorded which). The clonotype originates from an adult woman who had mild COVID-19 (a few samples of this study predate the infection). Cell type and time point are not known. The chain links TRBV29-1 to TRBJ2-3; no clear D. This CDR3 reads CSVEISTDTQYF. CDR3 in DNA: TGCAGCGTTGAAATTAGCACAGATACGCAGTATTTT.